What follows are 10 T cell receptor beta chains derived from one specimen sequenced in a study of T cells in Graves' hyperthyroidism and ophthalmopathy. TCR beta CDR3 sequences were amplified from RNA transcripts. RT-PCR in the first round (using the HTBI primer set) targeted the TCR CDR3. In TCRdb, the multiplex PCR reads were re-called with MiXCR into one record per CDR3 protein. The table includes over 700,000 distinct CDR3 sequences, over 15% detected once. Sample: blood. The receptors were sampled from a woman aged 45 to 65 with Graves' hyperthyroidism that later progressed to Graves' ophthalmopathy.

There are a few counts of this clonotype. The gene calls are TRBV7-6 and TRBJ1-4; the D gene is possibly TRBD1 (6 bases). Deletions cut 1 base from V and 4 bases from J, with 16 bases between. Germline-derived CDR1 and CDR2 are SGHVS and FNYEAQ. The CDR3 spans 17 residues. The CDR3 sequence: CASSLGPYGGLNEKLFF. CDR3 DNA sequence: TGTGCCAGCAGCTTAGGACCTTACGGGGGCCTTAATGAAAAACTGTTTTTT.

This clonotype came up many times. This chain uses TRBV5-5 with TRBJ1-2; D gene ambiguous. This CDR3 comprises 13 residues. Germline assignment: CDR1 SGHKS and CDR2 YYEKEE (reference sequence). Trimming pared 4 bases from V and 7 bases from J, leaving 14 bases between. The CDR3: CASSPDTLLGYTF. Written as DNA, the CDR3 is TGTGCCAGCAGCCCCGACACTCTACTTGGCTACACCTTC.

The rearrangement joins TRBV6-1 to TRBJ1-6; D remains ambiguous. Germline V gene sequence: CDR1 MNHNS, CDR2 SASEGT. The CDR3 spans 15 residues. Trimming removed 1 base from V and 7 bases from J, with 11 bases in between. Here the CDR3 reads CASSEVGVPNSPLHF. In DNA, the CDR3 is TGTGCCAGCAGTGAAGTTGGGGTCCCGAATTCACCCCTCCACTTT.

This clonotype turned up a few times. The rearrangement links TRBV6-1 to TRBJ2-7; TRBD1 matches at 9 bases. Trimming removed 6 bases from V and 5 bases from J; junction bases left unmatched: 5. The CDR3 covers 13 residues. CDR1 and CDR2 from the germline V gene are MNHNS and SASEGT. This chain's CDR3 is CASSWTGVDEQYF. The CDR3 DNA reads TGTGCCAGCAGCTGGACAGGGGTCGACGAGCAGTACTTC.

This clonotype was seen more than once but under ten times. The chain links TRBV7-8 to TRBJ1-6, with D possibly matching TRBD1 (5 bases). The CDR3 loop spans 15 amino acids. Trimming stripped 5 bases from V and 5 bases from J, with 13 bases between. Per germline, CDR1 SGHVS and CDR2 FQNEAQ. As DNA, the CDR3 is TGTGCCAGCAGCCCAAACAGGTTGAATAATTCACCCCTCCACTTT. Protein sequence: CASSPNRLNNSPLHF. The entire variable domain, with the rest obtained from reference TRBV7-8 and TRBJ1-6, is as follows: GAGVSQSPRYKVAKRGQDVALRCDPISGHVSLFWYQQALGQGPEFLTYFQNEAQLDKSGLPSDRFFAERPEGSVSTLKIQRTQQEDSAVYLCASSPNRLNNSPLHFGNGTRLTVT.

This clonotype occurred a few times. V gene TRBV9 combines with J gene TRBJ1-5; no firm D call. This CDR3 comprises 15 residues. Trimming removed 3 bases from V and 0 bases from J, with 10 bases in between. Germline CDR1 reads SGDLS; CDR2 reads YYNGEE. The CDR3 bases are TGTGCCAGCAGCGCCGACGGAAATAGCAATCAGCCCCAGCATTTT. Translation: CASSADGNSNQPQHF.

The rearrangement links TRBV9 to TRBJ1-1; TRBD1 is a possible D gene (5 bases). Trimming stripped 2 bases from V and 3 bases from J, with 14 bases between. This CDR3 region has 15 residues. From germline, CDR1 is SGDLS and CDR2 YYNGEE. The chain's CDR3 is CASSVSMGTDTEAFF. The CDR3 coding sequence is TGTGCCAGCAGCGTGAGTATGGGGACTGACACTGAAGCTTTCTTT.

This clonotype was seen more than once but under ten times. The J gene is TRBJ2-7, the V gene TRBV18; a possible D gene is TRBD1 (5 bases). The CDR3 extends over 13 amino acids. Germline V lookup: CDR1 KGHSH, CDR2 LQKENI. The ends were cut back, 5 bases at V and 4 bases at J, with 12 bases in the middle. The CDR3 region is CASSSTQGYEQYF. As DNA, the CDR3 is TGTGCCAGCTCATCCACCCAGGGATACGAGCAGTACTTC. The entire variable domain, with the rest obtained from reference TRBV18 and TRBJ2-7, is as follows: NAGVMQNPRHLVRRRGQEARLRCSPMKGHSHVYWYRQLPEEGLKFMVYLQKENIIDESGMPKERFSAEFPKEGPSILRIQQVVRGDSAAYFCASSSTQGYEQYFGPGTRLTVT.

The table lists this clonotype with many counts. The chain links TRBV18 to TRBJ1-1, with 8 bases matching TRBD1. Germline V gene lookup returns CDR1 KGHSH and CDR2 LQKENI. The CDR3 covers 15 residues. Unmatched junction bases numbered 5, after V lost 0 bases and J lost 5 bases. Here the CDR3 reads CASSPPDRGPTEAFF. DNA of the CDR3: TGTGCCAGCTCACCACCAGACAGGGGTCCTACTGAAGCTTTCTTT.

The sample holds many counts of this clonotype. V and J are TRBV7-2 and TRBJ2-1; 9 bases agree with TRBD2. Looked up from germline, CDR1 is SGHTA and CDR2 is FQGNSA. Germline trimming cut 2 bases from V and 2 bases from J; bases unmatched to any gene: 7. The CDR3 has 17 residues. The CDR3 bases are TGTGCCAGCAGCTTAAGCCCAGCGGGGGGCACCTACAATGAGCAGTTCTTC. Translated: CASSLSPAGGTYNEQFF.